What follows are 31 T cell receptor beta chains derived from one specimen sequenced in a study of blood T cells in healthy people across ages. The second PCR ran roughly 6 to 11 cycles with a sample-barcoded 5' primer and J-beta primers. From the 5' RACE reads, TCRdb called clonotypes with MiXCR, one entry per CDR3 protein. The sample records 1.5 million or so distinct CDR3 sequences, roughly two fifths being singletons. Sequenced input: blood. These receptors came from a young woman in good health.

This chain joins TRBV29-1 and TRBJ1-2; 7 bases fit TRBD1. The CDR3 length is 13 residues. Trimming took 3 bases from V and 5 from J; bases not matched to a gene: 6. The germline V gene encodes CDR1 SQVTM and CDR2 ANQGSEA. The CDR3 is CSVEEQGVYGYTF. Here the CDR3 DNA reads TGCAGCGTTGAGGAGCAGGGGGTATATGGCTACACCTTC.

This clonotype was seen a few times. The chain has TRBV7-9 and TRBJ2-4; TRBD2 might be the D (6 bases). The closer fit of TRBJ2-7 to the DNA end suggests the J call may be wrong. This CDR3 is built from 14 residues. Germline loops: CDR1 SEHNR, CDR2 FQNEAQ (reference sequence). The CDR3 reads CASANGPLANEQYF. CDR3 nucleotides: TGTGCCAGCGCGAATGGGCCACTAGCCAACGAGCAGTACTTC.

Concerning this clonotype: Without the conserved terminal phenylalanine or tryptophan, this CDR3 likely stems from a read error. The chain joins TRBV29-1 to TRBJ1-2; TRBD1 matches 9 bases. V shed 6 bases and J 7 bases; nucleotides not matched to a gene: 9. The germline V gene encodes CDR1 SQVTM and CDR2 ANQGSEA. CDR3 length: 13 residues. CDR3 sequence: CSVGTQGAGGYTL. The CDR3 nucleotides read TGCAGCGTGGGCACACAGGGGGCTGGTGGCTACACCTTG.

V usage is TRBV4-2 and J usage is TRBJ2-7, with D possibly TRBD2 on 5 matching bases. There are 15 residues in the CDR3. Trimming removed 3 bases at V and 1 base at J, with 13 bases between. From germline, CDR1 is LGHNA and CDR2 YNFKEQ. The CDR3 DNA is TGTGCCAGCAGCCACGGGCGAGCGGTATCCTACGAGCAGTACTTC. Translation: CASSHGRAVSYEQYF.

V gene TRBV29-1 combines with J gene TRBJ2-1; D gene ambiguous. V lost 0 bases, J lost 4 bases, and 13 bases lay in between. The length of the CDR3 is 15 residues. Germline V gives CDR1 SQVTM, CDR2 ANQGSEA. CDR3 sequence: CSVEDEVFPYNEQFF. Written as DNA, the CDR3 is TGCAGCGTTGAAGATGAGGTCTTCCCGTACAATGAGCAGTTCTTC.

This chain uses TRBV11-2 with TRBJ1-2; D not resolved. Trimming stripped 5 bases from V and 0 bases from J, with 13 bases between. The V gene's germline CDR1 is SGHAT and CDR2 FQNNGV. The CDR3 totals 15 residues. The CDR3 region is CASSPTFTTNYGYTF. CDR3 DNA: TGTGCCAGCAGCCCAACCTTTACCACTAACTATGGCTACACCTTC.

The rearrangement links TRBV29-1 to TRBJ2-3; TRBD2 agrees at 8 bases. The germline CDR1 and CDR2 sequences are SQVTM and ANQGSEA. V gave up 4 bases and J gave up 1 base; unmatched junction bases: 7. The CDR3 is 15 residues long. Here the CDR3 DNA reads TGCAGCGTTGGACAGCGGGAGAAAGGCACAGATACGCAGTATTTT. This sequence encodes CSVGQREKGTDTQYF.

The chain links TRBV10-3 to TRBJ2-2; D is perhaps TRBD1 (6 bases). This CDR3 is built from 17 residues. CDR1 and CDR2 from the germline V gene are ENHRY and SYGVKD. V gave up 0 bases and J gave up 1 base, with 12 bases separating them. The CDR3 protein is CAISESPGTLNTGELFF. The CDR3 nucleotides read TGTGCCATCAGTGAGTCGCCGGGGACACTGAACACCGGGGAGCTGTTTTTT.

This clonotype was recorded once. This rearrangement joins TRBV14 to TRBJ2-5; tentative D call: TRBD2 (6 bases). This CDR3 has 15 amino acids. CDR1 is SGHDN, CDR2 FVKESK, per germline. V dropped 2 bases and J dropped 3 bases, with 13 bases sitting between them. The CDR3 region is CASSQPRWGEETQYF. For the CDR3, the DNA is TGTGCCAGCAGCCAACCACGGTGGGGGGAAGAGACCCAGTACTTC.

This clonotype was picked up a small number of times. J is TRBJ2-1 and V is TRBV6-5; 8 positions agree with TRBD1. CDR1 is MNHEY, CDR2 SVGAGI, per germline. V dropped 2 bases and J dropped 6; count of bases not matched to a gene: 3. The CDR3 has 14 residues. CDR3 DNA sequence: TGTGCCAGCAGTTACGCTGACAGGGGCAATGAGCAGTTCTTC. Translated, it gives CASSYADRGNEQFF.

The V gene is TRBV6-2 or TRBV6-3, the J gene TRBJ2-1, with a possible D match to TRBD2 (5 bases). The germline V gene encodes CDR1 MNHEY and CDR2 SVGEGT. The CDR3 contains 13 residues. The V end lost 10 bases, the J end lost 0 bases, and 10 bases lay between the germline ends. CDR3: CATRRGSYNEQFF. The CDR3 DNA reads TGTGCCACCCGACGGGGCTCCTACAATGAGCAGTTCTTC.

CDR3 sequence: CASSSSQSSRAEYNQPQHF. In DNA, the CDR3 is TGTGCCAGCAGTTCTTCCCAATCCTCCCGGGCCGAATACAATCAGCCCCAGCATTTT. V is TRBV12-3 or TRBV12-4 and J is TRBJ1-5; D gene uncertain. V was cut by 4 bases and J by 3 bases, with 25 bases left in between. CDR3 length: 19 residues.

The chain joins TRBV9 to TRBJ2-3; 12 nucleotides match TRBD2. The V gene's germline CDR1 is SGDLS and CDR2 YYNGEE. This CDR3 contains 18 residues. Germline trimming cut 1 base from V and 2 bases from J; bases unmatched to any gene: 8. CDR3 sequence reads: CASSVPSGGAVPTDTQYF. The DNA of the CDR3 is TGTGCCAGCAGCGTACCTAGCGGGGGGGCCGTCCCCACAGATACGCAGTATTTT.

This clonotype was seen more than once but under ten times. This rearrangement joins TRBV3-1 to TRBJ2-1; TRBD1 aligns across 9 bases. V was clipped by 5 bases and J by 0 bases; unmatched bases: 8. Germline CDR1 is LGHDT and CDR2 is YNNKEL (reference sequence). CDR3 length equals 17 residues. The CDR3 spells CASSTTGGGLSYNEQFF. Here the CDR3 DNA reads TGTGCCAGCAGCACGACAGGGGGAGGTCTCTCCTACAATGAGCAGTTCTTC.

This clonotype was recorded once. At one end, the junction sequence differs from germline, possibly due to a read error. The genes are TRBV29-1 and TRBJ2-1, with D uncertain. This CDR3 is built from 11 residues. CDR1 is SQVTM and CDR2 is ANQGSEA in the germline V gene. The CDR3 here is CSVESYNGQFF. CDR3 bases: TGCAGCGTTGAATCTTACAATGGGCAGTTCTTC.

The CDR3 loop reads CASSPYDRRAYEQYF. The DNA for the CDR3 is TGTGCCAGCAGTCCCTACGACAGGCGCGCCTACGAGCAGTACTTC. V gene TRBV6-5 combines with J gene TRBJ2-5, with D possibly TRBD1 on 6 matching bases. The J call may be faulty, since TRBJ2-7 better matches the DNA end. Germline-derived CDR1 and CDR2 are MNHEY and SVGAGI. This CDR3 has 15 residues.

This chain connects TRBV6-2 or TRBV6-3 to TRBJ1-6; D is unclear. Trimming cost V 5 bases and J 10 bases, with 18 bases left between them. The CDR3 spans 15 residues. Per germline, CDR1 MNHEY and CDR2 SVGEGT. The CDR3 sequence is CASSGEDGLSSPLHF. In DNA form, the CDR3 reads TGTGCCAGCAGTGGAGAGGACGGCTTGTCGTCACCCCTCCACTTT.

This clonotype occurred a few times. The chain combines TRBV12-3 or TRBV12-4 with TRBJ2-7; a possible D gene is TRBD1 (6 bases). Trimming stripped 8 bases from V and 4 bases from J, with 12 bases between. There are 12 residues in the CDR3. The CDR3 bases are TGTGCCAGCTGTCGCCAGGGGTACGAGCAGTACTTC. The encoded protein is CASCRQGYEQYF.

Points on this clonotype: One junction end disagrees with the germline gene, perhaps due to a read error. This rearrangement joins TRBV7-2 to TRBJ2-3; 9 bases are a match to TRBD2. CDR1 and CDR2 from the germline V gene are SGHTA and FQGNSA. This CDR3 is built from 16 residues. In nucleotides, the CDR3 is TGTGTCAGCAGCCCGAATTCTAGCGGGGCCACAGATACGCAGTATTTT. Residues: CVSSPNSSGATDTQYF.

This clonotype has just a few counts. This chain uses TRBV15 with TRBJ2-3; no reliable D call. This CDR3 contains 14 residues. Germline CDR1 LNHNV, CDR2 YYDKDF (reference sequence). The V end lost 0 bases, the J end lost 6 bases, and 10 bases lay between the germline ends. The CDR3 nucleotides read TGTGCCACCAGCAGAGATCTTTCGGCGGATACGCAGTATTTT. Amino acid sequence: CATSRDLSADTQYF.

This clonotype turned up a few times. V usage is TRBV29-1 and J usage is TRBJ1-5; 7 bases are a match to TRBD1. After removal of 7 bases from V and 1 base from J, the junction contained 4 bases not matched to a gene. Germline CDR1 reads SQVTM; CDR2 reads ANQGSEA. This CDR3 comprises 13 residues. The CDR3 sequence is CSGSGGSNQPQHF. The CDR3 nucleotides read TGCAGCGGGTCAGGGGGAAGCAATCAGCCCCAGCATTTT.

This chain connects TRBV7-9 to TRBJ2-2; 9 bases are a match to TRBD1. Germline V gives CDR1 SEHNR, CDR2 FQNEAQ (reference sequence). The CDR3 contains 15 residues. V dropped 4 bases and J dropped 4; count of bases not matched to a gene: 4. In nucleotides, the CDR3 is TGTGCCAGCAGCTCTCAGACAGGGGGCACCGGGGAGCTGTTTTTT. The encoded protein is CASSSQTGGTGELFF.

This clonotype has ten or more counts. The J gene is TRBJ1-2, the V gene TRBV2; maybe TRBD1 (6 bases). Germline lookup yields CDR1 SNHLY and CDR2 FYNNEI. The CDR3 is made up of 14 amino acids. Deletions cut 6 bases from V and 2 bases from J, with 13 bases between. The CDR3 region is CASRPGTNNYGYTF. The CDR3 bases are TGTGCCAGCAGACCAGGGACAAACAACTATGGCTACACCTTC.

This clonotype came up a few times. The chain links TRBV7-2 to TRBJ2-5; TRBD2 is a possible D gene (5 bases). Germline CDR1 and CDR2: SGHTA and FQGNSA. V was shortened by 1 base and J by 11 bases, with 17 bases between the two germline ends. CDR3 size: 14 residues. Written as DNA, the CDR3 is TGTGCCAGCAGCTTAGTTGGAGGCGACAATGAGCAGTACTTC. Its protein product is CASSLVGGDNEQYF.

This clonotype was counted only a few times. This chain connects TRBV12-3 or TRBV12-4 to TRBJ1-1; TRBD1 might be the D (6 bases). This CDR3 comprises 15 residues. Trimming took 7 bases from V and 0 from J, leaving 15 bases between them. CDR3 nucleotide sequence: TGTGCCAGCACCCCCCGGGGACAACTGAACACTGAAGCTTTCTTT. Translation: CASTPRGQLNTEAFF.

The gene calls are TRBV11-2 and TRBJ2-7; D gene uncertain. This CDR3 contains 14 residues. Trimming took off 1 base at V and 6 bases at J, with 13 bases between the two ends. Germline V lookup: CDR1 SGHAT, CDR2 FQNNGV. The CDR3: CASSLGQTSGEQYF. Here the CDR3 DNA reads TGTGCCAGCAGCTTAGGGCAGACCTCCGGCGAGCAGTACTTC.

This clonotype was counted between two and nine times. The rearrangement uses TRBV20-1 and TRBJ2-3; 8 bases fit TRBD2. CDR1 is DFQATT, CDR2 SNEGSKA, per germline (reference sequence). The V gene end was trimmed by 3 bases and the J gene end by 6 bases; junction bases not matched to a gene: 17. The CDR3 is 17 residues long. DNA of the CDR3: TGCAGTGCTAGGCCGCCTTCGGCTAGCGGGTCCCGGGATACGCAGTATTTT. Amino acid sequence: CSARPPSASGSRDTQYF.

Of note for this clonotype: Compared with germline, one end of the junction differs, possibly owing to a read error. The chain recombines TRBV7-2 with TRBJ2-5, with 8 bases identical to TRBD2. This CDR3 is built from 18 residues. Germline V gene data show CDR1 as SGHTA and CDR2 as FQGNSA. The CDR3: CASSLVTGGATLYNEQYF. The CDR3 DNA sequence: TGTGCCAGCAGTTTAGTCACCGGGGGGGCGACCCTTTACAATGAGCAGTACTTC.

This clonotype was observed a handful of times. CDR3 sequence: CASSSPSTPYEQYF. CDR3 DNA sequence: TGTGCCAGCAGCTCCCCCAGTACCCCCTACGAGCAGTACTTC. V and J are TRBV7-9 and TRBJ2-7; D is unresolved. The CDR3 consists of 14 residues. V was clipped by 4 bases and J by 2 bases, with 12 bases between them. Germline CDR1 SEHNR, CDR2 FQNEAQ (reference sequence).

The chain links TRBV27 to TRBJ2-7, with 15 bases aligning to TRBD2. CDR1 is MNHEY and CDR2 is SMNVEV in the germline V gene (reference sequence). There are 18 residues in the CDR3. V gave up 5 bases and J gave up 1 base; unmatched junction bases: 9. The DNA of the CDR3 is TGTGCCAGCAGTCTGGGAGGGACTAGCGGGGGGTCGTCCTACGAGCAGTACTTC. It yields the protein CASSLGGTSGGSSYEQYF.

This clonotype was detected ten times or more. This rearrangement joins TRBV3-1 to TRBJ1-4; D uncertain. The CDR3 sequence is 16 residues long. In germline, CDR1 is LGHDT, CDR2 YNNKEL (reference sequence). Trimming stripped 0 bases from V and 7 bases from J, with 15 bases between. CDR3 DNA: TGTGCCAGCAGCCAAGATTGGGGAGGCAGAGGTGAAAAACTGTTTTTT. Residues: CASSQDWGGRGEKLFF.